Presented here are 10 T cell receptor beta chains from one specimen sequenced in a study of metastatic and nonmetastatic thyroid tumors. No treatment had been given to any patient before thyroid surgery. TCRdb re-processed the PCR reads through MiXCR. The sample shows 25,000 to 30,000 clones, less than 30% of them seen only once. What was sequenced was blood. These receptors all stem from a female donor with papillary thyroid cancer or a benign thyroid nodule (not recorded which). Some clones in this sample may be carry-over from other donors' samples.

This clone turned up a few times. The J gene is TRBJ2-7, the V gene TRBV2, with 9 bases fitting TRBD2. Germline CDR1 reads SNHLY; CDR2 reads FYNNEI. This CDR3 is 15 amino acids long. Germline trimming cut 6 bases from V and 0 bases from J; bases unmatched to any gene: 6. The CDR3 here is CASSQRLAASYEQYF. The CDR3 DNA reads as TGTGCCAGCAGCCAAAGACTAGCGGCCTCCTACGAGCAGTACTTC.

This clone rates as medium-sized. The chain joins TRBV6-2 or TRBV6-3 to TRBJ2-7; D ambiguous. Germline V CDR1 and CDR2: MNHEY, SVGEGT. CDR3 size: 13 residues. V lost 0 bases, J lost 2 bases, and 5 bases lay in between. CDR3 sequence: CASSYSTTYEQYF. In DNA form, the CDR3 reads TGTGCCAGCAGTTACTCGACAACCTACGAGCAGTACTTC.

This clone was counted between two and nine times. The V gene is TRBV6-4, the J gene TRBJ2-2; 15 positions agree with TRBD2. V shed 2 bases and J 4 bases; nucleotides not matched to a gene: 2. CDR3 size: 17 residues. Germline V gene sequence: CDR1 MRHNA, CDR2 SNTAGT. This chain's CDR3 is CASSDGTSGRSTGELFF. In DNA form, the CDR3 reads TGTGCCAGCAGTGACGGGACTAGCGGGAGGAGCACCGGGGAGCTGTTTTTT.

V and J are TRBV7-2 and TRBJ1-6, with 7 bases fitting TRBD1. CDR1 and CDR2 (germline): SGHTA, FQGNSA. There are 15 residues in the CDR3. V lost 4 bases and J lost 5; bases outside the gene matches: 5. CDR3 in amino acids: CASSSQGVHNSPLHF. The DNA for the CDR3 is TGTGCCAGCAGCTCGCAGGGGGTCCATAATTCACCCCTCCACTTT.

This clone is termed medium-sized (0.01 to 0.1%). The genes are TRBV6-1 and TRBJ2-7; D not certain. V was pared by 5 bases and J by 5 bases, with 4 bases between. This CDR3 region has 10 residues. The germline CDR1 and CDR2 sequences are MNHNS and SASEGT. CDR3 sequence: CASSRDEQYF. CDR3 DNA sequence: TGTGCCAGCAGTAGGGACGAGCAGTACTTC.

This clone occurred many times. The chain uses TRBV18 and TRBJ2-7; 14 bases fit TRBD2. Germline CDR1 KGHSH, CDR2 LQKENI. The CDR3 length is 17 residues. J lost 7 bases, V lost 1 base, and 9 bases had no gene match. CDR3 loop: CASSPRTGTSGSGEQYF. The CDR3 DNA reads TGTGCCAGCTCACCACGCACCGGGACTAGCGGGAGTGGGGAGCAGTACTTC.

CDR3 in DNA: TGTGCCAGCAGCTTAGCAGGGTTTTACGAGCAGTACGTC. As protein: CASSLAGFYEQYV. V and J are TRBV11-2 and TRBJ2-7; D is possibly TRBD1 (5 bases). The CDR3 length is 13 residues. V lost 1 base and J lost 4, with 8 bases in between. Germline V gene sequence: CDR1 SGHAT, CDR2 FQNNGV.

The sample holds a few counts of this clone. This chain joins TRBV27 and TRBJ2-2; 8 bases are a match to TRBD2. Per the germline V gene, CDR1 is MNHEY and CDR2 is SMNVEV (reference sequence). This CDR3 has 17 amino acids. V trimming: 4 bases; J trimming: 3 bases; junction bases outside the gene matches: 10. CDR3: CASSSIGFSGDTGELFF. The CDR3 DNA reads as TGTGCCAGCAGTTCGATCGGATTTAGCGGGGACACCGGGGAGCTGTTTTTT.

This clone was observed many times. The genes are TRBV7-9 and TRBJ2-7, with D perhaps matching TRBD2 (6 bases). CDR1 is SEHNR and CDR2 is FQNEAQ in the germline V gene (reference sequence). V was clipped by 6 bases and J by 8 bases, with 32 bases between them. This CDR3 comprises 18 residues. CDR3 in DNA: TGTGCCAGCAGACTAACTACCGGTGGTCTTAGCGGCTCTCTTAAGCAGTACTTC. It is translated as CASRLTTGGLSGSLKQYF.

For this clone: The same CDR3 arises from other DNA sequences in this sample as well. CDR3 in amino acids: CASSLKELSGSKGSNEQFF. CDR3 nucleotides: TGTGCCAGCAGCTTGAAAGAACTCAGCGGTAGTAAGGGATCCAATGAGCAGTTCTTC. The chain carries TRBV5-4 and TRBJ2-1, with a weak D call TRBD2 (5 bases). The CDR3 spans 19 residues. The V gene's germline CDR1 is SGHNT and CDR2 YYREEE (reference sequence). V was shortened by 1 base and J by 6 bases, with 26 bases between the two germline ends.